The rows below give T cell receptor beta chains drawn from one sample of a study of blood T cells in healthy people across ages. TCRdb re-analysed the 5' RACE reads in MiXCR, keeping a single row per CDR3 protein. This table holds roughly 1,500,000 distinct CDR3 sequences, 42% found once. Material for sequencing was blood. These receptors originate from a woman in her late teens or twenties in good health. CDR3s include the opening cysteine and the closing phenylalanine or tryptophan. Fields, in order: D gene, V gene, clone size, J gene, CDR3 protein, CDR3 DNA. D genes are given only for firm matches. Only some rows state a clone size, as once, few, many or a class for expanded clones.

TRBD1,TRBV6-6,NA,TRBJ2-3,CASSPPGQGLKDTQYF,TGTGCCAGCAGCCCTCCGGGACAGGGCCTAAAAGATACGCAGTATTTT
NA,TRBV15,few,TRBJ2-5,CATIKILILKMETQYF,TGTGCCACTATCAAAATCCTAATCCTCAAAATGGAGACCCAGTACTTC
NA,TRBV6-1,NA,TRBJ2-1,CASSDRGESTYNEQFF,TGTGCCAGCAGTGATAGGGGGGAAAGTACCTACAATGAGCAGTTCTTC
NA,TRBV12-3/TRBV12-4,NA,TRBJ2-1,CASSSHMGFTNGQFF,TGTGCCAGCAGTTCCCATATGGGCTTCACCAATGGGCAGTTCTTC
NA,TRBV27,few,TRBJ1-2,CASSLVQGERYTF,TGTGCCAGCAGTTTAGTCCAGGGCGAGCGCTACACCTTC
TRBD1,TRBV29-1,NA,TRBJ1-1,CSVTGGRNTEAFF,TGCAGCGTCACAGGGGGTCGGAACACTGAAGCTTTCTTT
NA,TRBV14,NA,TRBJ2-1,CASSQARFSYNEQFF,TGTGCCAGCAGCCAGGCACGGTTTTCATACAATGAGCAGTTCTTC
TRBD2,TRBV20-1,NA,TRBJ2-3,CSAETSEGTDTQYF,TGCAGTGCTGAGACTAGCGAGGGCACAGATACGCAGTATTTT
NA,TRBV2,NA,TRBJ2-7,CARSAADSYEQYF,TGTGCCAGGAGTGCAGCGGACTCCTACGAGCAGTACTTC
NA,TRBV6-6,many,TRBJ2-5,CASSYSKETQYF,TGTGCCAGCAGTTACTCGAAGGAGACCCAGTACTTC
NA,TRBV6-5,NA,TRBJ1-6,CASSGRDLGPLHF,TGTGCCAGCAGCGGGAGGGACTTGGGACCCCTCCACTTT
NA,TRBV28,NA,TRBJ1-5,CAGGFNQPQHF,TGTGCCGGGGGATTCAATCAGCCCCAGCATTTT
NA,TRBV21-1,NA,TRBJ2-4,CASSIPRAGGIAKNIQYF,TGTGCCAGCAGCATCCCCCGGGCAGGGGGGATAGCCAAAAACATTCAGTACTTC
NA,TRBV29-1,many,TRBJ2-5,CSVEGALGPRETQYF,TGCAGCGTTGAAGGAGCTCTGGGACCTAGAGAGACCCAGTACTTC
TRBD2,TRBV27,NA,TRBJ2-3,CASSSGGGARDTQYF,TGTGCCAGCAGTTCCGGCGGGGGGGCCAGGGATACGCAGTATTTT
NA,TRBV7-9,NA,TRBJ2-7,CASSLGGAGRSEQYF,TGTGCCAGCAGCTTAGGGGGGGCGGGAAGGTCCGAGCAGTACTTC
TRBD2,TRBV5-5,few,TRBJ2-1,CASSLYSGGADEQFF,TGTGCCAGCAGCTTGTACAGCGGGGGGGCCGATGAGCAGTTCTTC